These 22 T cell receptor beta chains originate from one sample sequenced in a study of long-term antiretroviral therapy in people with HIV (dated by TCRdb to about 2022). Sequencing of the TRB variable region was done with the immunoSEQ hsTCRB v3.0 assay at survey level resolution. Sourced from immuneACCESS, this table was stored by TCRdb with only in-frame sequences that have V and J called. A share of the clones is absent; for the studies checked, an unresolved V gene accounts for under half, and the remainder has no known explanation. The sample data list around 37,000 clones, and around 85% of these were observed just once. Roughly 4.4% of the sample belongs to the ten largest clones. Material: unsorted PBMCs, obtained approximately 3.3 years after starting antiretroviral therapy. Source of these receptors: a man aged 18 to 35 with HIV.

This chain joins TRBV6-5 and TRBJ1-3, with TRBD1 as a possible D gene (6 bases). Germline CDR1 and CDR2: MNHEY and SVGAGI. Trimming took 4 bases from V and 4 from J, leaving 11 bases between them. The CDR3 spans 14 residues. The CDR3 sequence is CASSSTGSGNTIYF. CDR3 DNA sequence: TGTGCCAGCAGTTCCACAGGGTCGGGAAACACCATATATTTT.

This clone appeared a single time. This rearrangement joins TRBV5-6 to TRBJ2-1; D perhaps matches TRBD2 (5 bases). The CDR3 has 14 residues. With 4 bases removed from V and 0 bases from J, the gap between germline ends came to 8 bases. Germline CDR1 SGHDT, CDR2 YYEEEE. CDR3 loop: CASSERSSYNEQFF. DNA for the CDR3: TGTGCCAGCAGCGAGCGGAGCTCCTACAATGAGCAGTTCTTC.

The chain joins TRBV2 to TRBJ2-1; D is possibly TRBD1 (5 bases). CDR1 and CDR2 from the germline V gene are SNHLY and FYNNEI. CDR3 length: 15 residues. Deletions cut 3 bases from V and 4 bases from J, with 13 bases between. CDR3 DNA sequence: TGTGCCAGCAGTGAGGCCCCTAAGGGGTACAATGAGCAGTTCTTC. It translates to CASSEAPKGYNEQFF.

This clone was counted only a few times. The same CDR3 is also encoded by other DNA sequences in this sample. V and J are TRBV5-1 and TRBJ1-4; D uncertain. The germline gives CDR1 SGHRS, CDR2 YFSETQ. This CDR3 region has 13 residues. V lost 0 bases and J lost 4, with 4 bases in between. The chain's CDR3 is CASSLAGNEKLFF. In DNA form, the CDR3 reads TGCGCCAGCAGCTTGGCTGGTAATGAAAAACTGTTTTTT.

The chain combines TRBV6-5 with TRBJ2-7; D gene uncertain. This CDR3 spans 13 amino acids. V lost 6 bases and J 2 bases, leaving 11 bases between the germline ends. CDR1 MNHEY and CDR2 SVGAGI come from the germline V gene. CDR3 protein: CASSPGPAYEQYF. The CDR3 DNA reads TGTGCCAGCAGCCCCGGGCCGGCCTACGAGCAGTACTTC.

The chain uses TRBV7-9 and TRBJ2-7, with TRBD1 matching 10 bases. The J segment lost 6 bases and the V segment lost 4 bases, leaving 6 bases of the junction unmatched. The CDR3 loop spans 14 amino acids. Germline-derived CDR1 and CDR2 are SEHNR and FQNEAQ (reference sequence). CDR3 loop: CASSYGTGVGEQYF. The CDR3 region has the DNA TGTGCCAGCAGCTACGGGACAGGGGTCGGCGAGCAGTACTTC.

V gene TRBV18 combines with J gene TRBJ2-7; 14 nucleotides agree with TRBD2. This CDR3 is 15 amino acids long. Germline V lookup: CDR1 KGHSH, CDR2 LQKENI. V lost 3 bases and J lost 6; bases outside the gene matches: 4. CDR3 region: CASSPGLAGAREQYF. The DNA for the CDR3 is TGTGCCAGCTCACCGGGACTAGCGGGAGCCCGCGAGCAGTACTTC.

This rearrangement joins TRBV5-1 to TRBJ1-5; TRBD1 agrees at 7 bases. The V gene end was trimmed by 4 bases and the J gene end by 6 bases; junction bases not matched to a gene: 7. The CDR3 is made up of 14 amino acids. CDR1 is SGHRS, CDR2 YFSETQ, per germline. CDR3 DNA sequence: TGCGCCAGCAGCCCACGACAGGGTGCTCAGCCCCAGCATTTT. It codes for CASSPRQGAQPQHF.

The chain joins TRBV27 to TRBJ2-1; a possible D gene is TRBD1 (6 bases). Germline CDR1 is MNHEY and CDR2 is SMNVEV (reference sequence). V was cut by 2 bases and J by 7 bases, with 12 bases left in between. The CDR3 length is 14 residues. The CDR3 loop is CASSLGMRGNEQFF. CDR3 in DNA: TGTGCCAGCAGTTTAGGCATGAGGGGGAATGAGCAGTTCTTC.

The chain joins TRBV7-9 to TRBJ1-1; no firm D call. This CDR3 is built from 14 residues. CDR1 is SEHNR, CDR2 FQNEAQ, per germline (reference sequence). The ends were cut back, 6 bases at V and 1 base at J, with 12 bases in the middle. The CDR3 sequence is CASRGEPWNTEAFF. CDR3 coding DNA: TGTGCCAGCAGGGGCGAACCGTGGAACACTGAAGCTTTCTTT.

This clone was observed once. This CDR3 reads CASSLAGTSGRIRGNEQFF. CDR3 coding DNA: TGTGCCAGCAGTTTGGCCGGGACTAGCGGGAGAATTAGGGGTAATGAGCAGTTCTTC. The chain recombines TRBV28 with TRBJ2-1; the match to TRBD2 covers 14 bases. Trimming cost V 3 bases and J 7 bases; bases outside gene matches: 14. Germline assignment: CDR1 MDHEN and CDR2 SYDVKM. The CDR3 loop spans 19 amino acids.

This clone has just a few counts. This chain uses TRBV9 with TRBJ1-2, with a weak D call TRBD1 (5 bases). Germline CDR1 is SGDLS and CDR2 is YYNGEE. V dropped 0 bases and J dropped 4 bases, with 10 bases sitting between them. The CDR3 sequence is 14 residues long. In nucleotides, the CDR3 is TGTGCCAGCAGCGTAGGAAAGGGGTCCTATGGCTACACCTTC. Encoded protein: CASSVGKGSYGYTF.

The chain joins TRBV19 to TRBJ1-1; no definite D call. Germline V gene data show CDR1 as LNHDA and CDR2 as SQIVND (reference sequence). Trimming took 5 bases from V and 3 from J, leaving 10 bases between them. The CDR3 totals 13 residues. CDR3 nucleotides: TGTGCCAGTAGTTCCCTAAGGGACACTGAAGCTTTCTTT. Residues: CASSSLRDTEAFF.

This chain connects TRBV28 to TRBJ1-1; D gene uncertain. The ends were cut back, 10 bases at V and 0 bases at J, with 12 bases in the middle. CDR3 length equals 13 residues. Germline V gives CDR1 MDHEN, CDR2 SYDVKM. This CDR3 reads CAILDPLNTEAFF. CDR3 bases: TGTGCCATACTAGATCCTTTGAACACTGAAGCTTTCTTT. The full variable domain, completed using reference TRBV28 and TRBJ1-1, is DVKVTQSSRYLVKRTGEKVFLECVQDMDHENMFWYRQDPGLGLRLIYFSYDVKMKEKGDIPEGYSVSREKKERFSLILESASTNQTSMYLCAILDPLNTEAFFGQGTRLTVV.

The CDR3 sequence is CASSDRVGNEQYF. CDR3 sequence (DNA): TGTGCCAGCAGCGACAGGGTAGGCAACGAGCAGTACTTC. This chain joins TRBV7-9 and TRBJ2-7, with 7 positions matching TRBD1. Germline V lookup: CDR1 SEHNR, CDR2 FQNEAQ (reference sequence). The CDR3 has 13 residues. The V and J ends lost 5 bases and 5 bases, in that order; junction bases with no gene match: 6.

The V and J genes are TRBV6-6 and TRBJ1-1, with D unresolved. Per the germline V gene, CDR1 is MNHNY and CDR2 is SVGAGI (reference sequence). This CDR3 spans 14 amino acids. The germline V and J ends were trimmed by 0 bases and 3 bases, with 8 bases remaining between them. The CDR3 region has the DNA TGTGCCAGCAGTTACTCGGGCAGAGACACTGAAGCTTTCTTT. It translates to CASSYSGRDTEAFF.

Only one count was recorded for this clone. The CDR3 DNA sequence: TGTGCCACCCGGTGGGGGAACACTGAAGCTTTCTTT. It is translated as CATRWGNTEAFF. The V and J genes are TRBV7-9 and TRBJ1-1; D uncertain. V lost 10 bases and J 1 base, leaving 10 bases between the germline ends. The CDR3 spans 12 residues. Germline CDR1 reads SEHNR; CDR2 reads FQNEAQ (reference sequence).

This clone was counted once. This chain connects TRBV10-1 to TRBJ1-1; D unresolved. The CDR3 spans 13 residues. Trimming pared 2 bases from V and 6 bases from J, leaving 10 bases between. Germline values: CDR1 WNHNN, CDR2 SYGVQD (reference sequence). The CDR3 here is CASSERGSAEAFF. CDR3 coding DNA: TGCGCCAGCAGTGAGCGGGGTTCCGCTGAAGCTTTCTTT.

The V call is TRBV5-6, the J call TRBJ1-1, with TRBD1 as a possible D gene (5 bases). Per the germline V gene, CDR1 is SGHDT and CDR2 is YYEEEE. The ends were cut back, 7 bases at V and 11 bases at J, with 21 bases in the middle. This CDR3 spans 13 amino acids. CDR3 bases: TGTGCCAGCTTTAGGCAGGGTGGCTCTGCGGCTTTCTTT. As protein: CASFRQGGSAAFF.

The chain uses TRBV5-6 and TRBJ2-7; 10 bases fit TRBD2. V was pared by 4 bases and J by 2 bases, with 6 bases of the junction left unmatched. CDR1 is SGHDT and CDR2 is YYEEEE in the germline V gene. The CDR3 sequence is 15 residues long. The chain's CDR3 is CASSHQREGPYEQYF. The CDR3 DNA reads TGTGCCAGCAGCCACCAGCGGGAGGGCCCCTACGAGCAGTACTTC. Using reference TRBV5-6 and TRBJ2-7 for the parts outside the CDR3, the full variable domain is DAGVTQSPTHLIKTRGQQVTLRCSPKSGHDTVSWYQQALGQGPQFIFQYYEEEERQRGNFPDRFSGHQFPNYSSELNVNALLLGDSALYLCASSHQREGPYEQYFGPGTRLTVT.

The J gene is TRBJ1-5, the V gene TRBV4-2; D is unresolved. This CDR3 comprises 12 residues. The germline gives CDR1 LGHNA, CDR2 YNFKEQ. V gave up 4 bases and J gave up 9 bases, with 10 bases separating them. The CDR3 bases are TGTGCCAGCAGCCGGCCGAAAGGGCCCCAGCATTTT. Its protein is CASSRPKGPQHF.

The chain couples TRBV19 to TRBJ1-1; a weak D match, TRBD1 (6 bases). Germline lookup yields CDR1 LNHDA and CDR2 SQIVND (reference sequence). This CDR3 has 13 residues. The V end lost 5 bases, the J end lost 1 base, and 8 bases lay between the germline ends. The DNA of the CDR3 is TGTGCCAGTAGTTCACAGGGGAACACTGAAGCTTTCTTT. Translating it yields CASSSQGNTEAFF.